Reported below is one T cell receptor (beta chain). Its specificity is unknown. The data are from a study of cytomegalovirus exposure and HLA in healthy donors. Broader study findings: An analysis was carried out at a later point. It showed that HLA-associated TCR beta chains were more clonally expanded than equally common non-associated chains.

The study ran its PCR with 60 Vbeta and 13 Jbeta primers. Generated by immunoSEQ multiplex PCR, the TCRdb table keeps only in-frame clones and is missing some. The specimen's table records more than 200,000 clones. The TCR was taken from a woman in her twenties or thirties in good health and CMV-seropositive. The sample comprised PBMCs.

The CDR3 spells CASTQGTDGYTF. In nucleotides, the CDR3 is TGTGCCAGCACCCAAGGAACAGACGGCTACACCTTC. The J gene is TRBJ1-2, the V gene TRBV2; no reliable D call. The CDR3 extends over 12 amino acids. V lost 7 bases and J 8 bases, leaving 14 bases between the germline ends. Germline assignment: CDR1 SNHLY and CDR2 FYNNEI.